These 32 T cell receptor beta chains came from one sample sequenced in a study of T cells after yellow fever vaccination. TCRdb reanalysed the 5' RACE reads using MiXCR and keeps one entry per CDR3 protein. The sample has some 400,000 distinct CDR3 sequences; 6.2% are singletons. The specimen comprised PBMCs, sampled 5 days after the yellow fever booster vaccination. The receptors were gathered from a man aged 25-45 years who received the YFV17D yellow fever vaccine.

This clonotype showed up just a few times. V and J are TRBV9 and TRBJ1-5, with 8 nucleotides matching TRBD1. Germline-derived CDR1 and CDR2 are SGDLS and YYNGEE. J lost 6 bases, V lost 2 bases, and 7 bases had no gene match. The CDR3 sequence is 15 residues long. CDR3 amino acids: CASSVSGGSGQPQHF. The DNA for the CDR3 is TGTGCCAGCAGCGTCTCAGGGGGCTCAGGTCAGCCCCAGCATTTT.

The chain couples TRBV20-1 to TRBJ2-2; 10 bases are shared with TRBD2. V lost 3 bases, J lost 5 bases, and 6 bases stayed unmatched. This CDR3 comprises 15 residues. Germline CDR1 DFQATT, CDR2 SNEGSKA (reference sequence). The chain's CDR3 is CSASRPGLATGELFF. CDR3 coding DNA: TGCAGTGCTAGCCGTCCGGGACTAGCGACCGGGGAGCTGTTTTTT.

In this sample, this clonotype turned up a few times. This rearrangement joins TRBV12-3 or TRBV12-4 to TRBJ2-1, with D maybe TRBD2 (5 bases). V lost 2 bases and J lost 15, with 17 bases in between. The CDR3 consists of 13 residues. This CDR3 is CASSLSTTSRGFF. CDR3 in DNA: TGTGCCAGCAGTTTAAGTACTACCTCCCGGGGGTTCTTC.

This clonotype occurred many times. This chain uses TRBV20-1 with TRBJ1-2; D not certain. Deletions cut 4 bases from V and 3 bases from J, with 9 bases between. Looked up from germline, CDR1 is DFQATT and CDR2 is SNEGSKA (reference sequence). The CDR3 loop spans 12 amino acids. The CDR3 protein is CSANPGDYGYTF. The CDR3 coding sequence is TGCAGTGCTAATCCGGGAGACTATGGCTACACCTTC.

This clonotype was found a few times. The chain has TRBV7-3 and TRBJ2-5; weak D call: TRBD2 (6 bases). V was shortened by 0 bases and J by 0 bases, with 14 bases between the two germline ends. Germline V gene data show CDR1 as SGHTA and CDR2 as FQGTGA. CDR3 length: 17 amino acids. CDR3 coding DNA: TGTGCCAGCAGCTTAACGCCACCTGGGGGGTACCAAGAGACCCAGTACTTC. Encoded protein: CASSLTPPGGYQETQYF.

Remarks on this clonotype: A read error is possible here, since a much larger clone lies one base away. The chain combines TRBV10-3 with TRBJ2-3; a weak D match, TRBD1 (5 bases). CDR3 length: 17 amino acids. Germline V CDR1 and CDR2: ENHRY, SYGVKD. This CDR3 is CAFSEGQGRSGTDTQYF. The CDR3 DNA follows: TGTGCCTTCAGTGAAGGACAAGGCCGATCGGGCACAGATACGCAGTATTTT.

Worth noting for this clonotype: Possible read error: a much larger clone is one base away. This is likely a read error, given that the CDR3 carries no conserved phenylalanine or tryptophan at its end. V and J are TRBV3-1 and TRBJ2-1, with 9 bases identical to TRBD2. This CDR3 region has 17 residues. Germline V lookup: CDR1 LGHDT, CDR2 YNNKEL (reference sequence). V gave up 3 bases and J gave up 5 bases; unmatched junction bases: 11. This CDR3 is CASSHEGAGGLDNEQFL. The CDR3 coding sequence is TGTGCCAGCAGCCATGAGGGAGCGGGAGGCCTGGACAATGAGCAGTTCCTC.

V gene TRBV5-1 combines with J gene TRBJ2-4, with 8 bases lining up with TRBD1. This CDR3 region has 15 residues. The trim removed 0 bases at V and 6 bases at J, leaving 5 bases unmatched. Germline-derived CDR1 and CDR2 are SGHRS and YFSETQ. CDR3: CASSLDAGGINIQYF. The CDR3 DNA reads TGCGCCAGCAGCTTGGATGCAGGGGGCATAAACATTCAGTACTTC.

A few counts support this clonotype. The J gene is TRBJ2-7, the V gene TRBV20-1, with 8 bases fitting TRBD2. Unmatched junction bases numbered 8, after V lost 6 bases and J lost 4 bases. The CDR3 has 13 residues. Germline loops: CDR1 DFQATT, CDR2 SNEGSKA (reference sequence). In DNA, the CDR3 is TGCAGTGCCCTGGGACTAGAACCGTACGAGCAGTACTTC. Translation gives CSALGLEPYEQYF.

This clonotype was counted a few times. The chain links TRBV27 to TRBJ1-1; tentative D call: TRBD1 (5 bases). CDR3 size: 14 residues. The V gene lost 4 bases and the J gene lost 1 base, with 10 bases spanning the gap. The germline V gene encodes CDR1 MNHEY and CDR2 SMNVEV (reference sequence). Here the CDR3 reads CASSWGPENTEAFF. The CDR3 DNA sequence: TGTGCCAGCAGTTGGGGACCCGAGAACACTGAAGCTTTCTTT.

In its sample, this clonotype was seen a few times. The V and J genes are TRBV4-2 and TRBJ2-5, with a tentative D call TRBD2 (5 bases). Germline-derived CDR1 and CDR2 are LGHNA and YNFKEQ. This CDR3 contains 16 residues. V dropped 0 bases and J dropped 2 bases, with 13 bases sitting between them. CDR3 residues: CASSQDHGIRQETQYF. The DNA of the CDR3 is TGTGCCAGCAGCCAAGATCACGGGATAAGACAAGAGACCCAGTACTTC.

The chain couples TRBV6-5 to TRBJ2-3; TRBD1 matches at 7 bases. Germline trimming cut 2 bases from V and 2 bases from J; bases unmatched to any gene: 4. The CDR3 totals 15 residues. Germline-derived CDR1 and CDR2 are MNHEY and SVGAGI. CDR3 sequence (DNA): TGTGCCAGCAGTTACGGACAGGCGACCACAGATACGCAGTATTTT. It encodes CASSYGQATTDTQYF.

This clonotype has a count of ten or more. The J gene is TRBJ2-1, the V gene TRBV7-2; tentatively, D is TRBD1 (5 bases). The CDR3 runs to 15 residues. V lost 5 bases, J lost 3 bases, and 14 bases lay in between. Germline assignment: CDR1 SGHTA and CDR2 FQGNSA. Written as DNA, the CDR3 is TGTGCCAGCAGCCCTGGCAGGGCCAGCTACAATGAGCAGTTCTTC. Translated: CASSPGRASYNEQFF.

This sequence joins TRBV4-2 and TRBJ2-3; D is unresolved. CDR3 size: 15 residues. The V gene lost 10 bases and the J gene lost 3 bases, with 20 bases spanning the gap. Germline V gives CDR1 LGHNA, CDR2 YNFKEQ. CDR3: CAIGPGPGWTDTQYF. The CDR3 region has the DNA TGTGCCATCGGCCCCGGGCCAGGTTGGACAGATACGCAGTATTTT.

This clonotype has a handful of counts. This chain links TRBV19 with TRBJ1-5; 7 bases agree with TRBD1. Germline V gives CDR1 LNHDA, CDR2 SQIVND (reference sequence). This CDR3 spans 17 amino acids. The ends lost 2 bases at V and 3 bases at J; junction bases unmatched: 10. CDR3 protein: CASSIRNKGGFNQPQHF. The CDR3 coding sequence is TGTGCCAGTAGTATACGGAACAAAGGGGGCTTCAATCAGCCCCAGCATTTT.

This clonotype was seen a handful of times. The rearrangement uses TRBV5-1 and TRBJ2-7; 9 positions agree with TRBD1. V lost 4 bases to trimming and J lost 4 bases; unmatched junction nucleotides: 15. There are 17 residues in the CDR3. Germline assignment: CDR1 SGHRS and CDR2 YFSETQ. This chain's CDR3 is CASSLSTDRGYAYEQYF. CDR3 DNA: TGCGCCAGCAGCCTCTCCACAGACAGGGGGTATGCTTACGAGCAGTACTTC.

This clonotype was picked up many times. The chain couples TRBV18 to TRBJ2-3; the match to TRBD2 covers 7 bases. The CDR3 sequence is 16 residues long. Germline loops: CDR1 KGHSH, CDR2 LQKENI. J gave up 2 bases and V 7 bases, and 12 bases lay outside the gene matches. The CDR3 DNA sequence: TGTGCCAGCTACGCCCCCACTCGACTAGCCACAGATACGCAGTATTTT. Translated: CASYAPTRLATDTQYF.

At least ten counts were recorded for this clonotype. The rearrangement uses TRBV20-1 and TRBJ2-1, with 8 bases identical to TRBD2. This CDR3 is 19 amino acids long. The V and J ends lost 3 bases and 8 bases, in that order; junction bases with no gene match: 24. Germline V gene lookup returns CDR1 DFQATT and CDR2 SNEGSKA (reference sequence). The CDR3 here is CSARAIFGRGLGPRDEQFF. The DNA for the CDR3 is TGCAGTGCTAGGGCCATCTTCGGGAGGGGGTTAGGGCCAAGGGATGAGCAGTTCTTC.

V usage is TRBV18 and J usage is TRBJ2-5; 7 bases align to TRBD2. The CDR3 loop spans 13 amino acids. V dropped 0 bases and J dropped 7; count of bases not matched to a gene: 2. In germline, CDR1 is KGHSH, CDR2 LQKENI. Here the CDR3 DNA reads TGTGCCAGCTCACCACCGGGGGGGAGGACCCAGTACTTC. This sequence encodes CASSPPGGRTQYF.

This clonotype was observed many times. The chain couples TRBV7-2 to TRBJ2-7, with unresolved D. The germline CDR1 and CDR2 sequences are SGHTA and FQGNSA. Trimming cost V 3 bases and J 2 bases, with 11 bases left between them. The CDR3 covers 14 residues. This CDR3 is CASSLTNVPYEQYF. CDR3 sequence (DNA): TGTGCCAGCAGCTTGACAAATGTTCCCTACGAGCAGTACTTC. Complete variable domain (other parts from reference TRBV7-2 and TRBJ2-7): GAGVSQSPSNKVTEKGKDVELRCDPISGHTALYWYRQSLGQGLEFLIYFQGNSAPDKSGLPSDRFSAERTGGSVSTLTIQRTQQEDSAVYLCASSLTNVPYEQYFGPGTRLTVT.

In this sample, this clonotype turned up a few times. V is TRBV19 and J is TRBJ2-3, with D perhaps being TRBD1 or TRBD2 (5 bases each). The CDR3 covers 16 residues. Trimming removed 6 bases at V and 2 bases at J, with 18 bases between. Germline CDR1 is LNHDA and CDR2 is SQIVND (reference sequence). The CDR3 DNA reads TGTGCCAGTAGCCATACCGGGACCACCTCCACAGATACGCAGTATTTT. Translated, it gives CASSHTGTTSTDTQYF.

This clonotype appeared a few times. The rearrangement joins TRBV15 to TRBJ2-1; perhaps TRBD2 as D (5 bases). Trimming took off 1 base at V and 8 bases at J, with 12 bases between the two ends. CDR1 and CDR2 (germline): LNHNV, YYDKDF (reference sequence). The CDR3 runs to 14 residues. The CDR3 here is CATSRAPGWHEQFF. The CDR3 nucleotides read TGTGCCACCAGCAGAGCCCCGGGGTGGCATGAGCAGTTCTTC.

This clonotype was counted at least ten times. J is TRBJ2-5 and V is TRBV4-2; D is unresolved. This CDR3 contains 13 residues. Trimming pared 6 bases from V and 4 bases from J, leaving 12 bases between. Germline-derived CDR1 and CDR2 are LGHNA and YNFKEQ. For the CDR3, the DNA is TGTGCCAGCAGGAGAGGCGTCGGAGAGACCCAGTACTTC. Its translation: CASRRGVGETQYF.

This chain connects TRBV29-1 to TRBJ2-6; D not certain. Deletions cut 6 bases from V and 4 bases from J, with 10 bases between. The germline gives CDR1 SQVTM, CDR2 ANQGSEA. The CDR3 runs 13 residues. For the CDR3, the DNA is TGCAGCGTCTCCAATAGGGGGGCCAACGTCCTGACTTTC. This translates into CSVSNRGANVLTF.

This clonotype has at least ten counts. This sequence joins TRBV2 and TRBJ1-5, with a possible D match to TRBD1 (5 bases). The V and J ends lost 4 bases and 0 bases respectively, with 13 bases between them. Germline V CDR1 and CDR2: SNHLY, FYNNEI. The CDR3 totals 16 residues. CDR3 sequence: CASSARQMYSNQPQHF. The CDR3 DNA is TGTGCCAGCAGTGCGAGACAGATGTATAGCAATCAGCCCCAGCATTTT.

This clonotype was counted a few times. The rearrangement uses TRBV20-1 and TRBJ2-1; 7 nucleotides align to TRBD2. V gave up 2 bases and J gave up 9 bases; unmatched junction bases: 7. The CDR3 covers 13 residues. Germline CDR1 is DFQATT and CDR2 is SNEGSKA (reference sequence). The CDR3: CSARIGLAVEQFF. In nucleotides, the CDR3 is TGCAGTGCTAGAATCGGGCTAGCGGTTGAGCAGTTCTTC.

This clonotype was observed many times. This chain connects TRBV25-1 to TRBJ2-2; the D is unclear. The CDR3 spans 13 residues. The V end lost 3 bases, the J end lost 0 bases, and 2 bases lay between the germline ends. Germline CDR1 and CDR2: MGHDK and SYGVNS. Here the CDR3 reads CASSETNTGELFF. In DNA form, the CDR3 reads TGTGCCAGCAGTGAGACGAACACCGGGGAGCTGTTTTTT.

This clonotype came up many times. V is TRBV5-1 and J is TRBJ1-1; 7 bases line up with TRBD1. The V gene's germline CDR1 is SGHRS and CDR2 YFSETQ. The CDR3 has 13 amino acids. The junction had 3 bases not matched to a gene; V was cut back by 4 bases and J by 3 bases. The chain's CDR3 is CASSAGGYTEAFF. The DNA for the CDR3 is TGCGCCAGCAGCGCAGGGGGTTACACTGAAGCTTTCTTT.

This clonotype was seen ten or more times. In DNA form, the CDR3 reads TGCGCCAGCAGCGAAGACAGCACTAGCACAGATACGCAGTATTTT. Amino acids: CASSEDSTSTDTQYF. This sequence joins TRBV5-1 and TRBJ2-3; tentatively, D is TRBD1 (5 bases). V was clipped by 4 bases and J by 0 bases, with 12 bases between them. CDR1 and CDR2 from the germline V gene are SGHRS and YFSETQ. The CDR3 totals 15 residues.

This clonotype was seen at least ten times. The chain has TRBV7-2 and TRBJ2-7; D gene uncertain. This CDR3 spans 13 amino acids. V gave up 7 bases and J gave up 6 bases, with 16 bases separating them. CDR1 and CDR2 from the germline V gene are SGHTA and FQGNSA. CDR3 residues: CASNPVLFGEQYF. The DNA of the CDR3 is TGTGCCAGCAACCCAGTTCTATTCGGCGAGCAGTACTTC.

This clonotype was seen only a few times. This chain uses TRBV28 with TRBJ2-7, with 7 bases matching TRBD1. V lost 6 bases and J lost 3; bases outside the gene matches: 8. CDR1 and CDR2 (germline): MDHEN, SYDVKM. The CDR3 has 14 residues. In DNA form, the CDR3 reads TGTGCCAGCAGCTTTGACCGGACAGGCTACGAGCAGTACTTC. Its translation: CASSFDRTGYEQYF.

The sample holds many counts of this clonotype. The V and J genes are TRBV5-6 and TRBJ2-5; TRBD1 aligns across 8 bases. The V segment lost 4 bases and the J segment 4 bases; nucleotides outside the gene matches: 12. The CDR3 contains 16 residues. Germline values: CDR1 SGHDT, CDR2 YYEEEE. CDR3 in DNA: TGTGCCAGCAGCCCCAATCCGGCAGGGGGCCGAGAGACCCAGTACTTC. Amino acids: CASSPNPAGGRETQYF.